This passage covers 21 T cell receptor beta chains from one sample sequenced in a study of brain T cells in children with intractable seizures (dated by TCRdb to the early 2020s). The time point tag for this specimen amounts to: resected brain tissue, or blood drawn just prior to surgery. The library was produced with the immunoSEQ multiplex PCR assay. Imported from immuneACCESS, the table was reduced by TCRdb to in-frame sequences with V and J called. These copies leave out some clones; in studies compared against another copy, an unresolved V gene accounts for under half, and the cause of the remainder is not known. The sample profile shows 110,000 or so clones; approximately 94% of them were found once. Jointly, the top ten make up 3.8% of the sample. This specimen consisted of peripheral blood, obtained at surgery. These TCRs come from a boy in the first two years of life with hemimegalencephaly and intractable seizures.

This clone was recorded once. CDR3 DNA sequence: TGTGCCAGCAGCTTAGCCCTAGCGCCTGTCTCGCTCTACGAGCAGTACTTC. This codes for CASSLALAPVSLYEQYF. V gene TRBV11-2 combines with J gene TRBJ2-7, with a possible D match to TRBD2 (6 bases). CDR1 and CDR2 from the germline V gene are SGHAT and FQNNGV. V was clipped by 1 base and J by 3 bases, with 19 bases between them. The CDR3 totals 17 residues.

The CDR3 bases are TGTGCCAGCAGTTTTTTGACAGCCAGGAACACTGAAGCTTTCTTT. Amino acid sequence: CASSFLTARNTEAFF. This chain connects TRBV28 to TRBJ1-1, with D possibly being TRBD1 (5 bases). V dropped 3 bases and J dropped 1 base, with 12 bases sitting between them. This CDR3 region has 15 residues. Per the germline V gene, CDR1 is MDHEN and CDR2 is SYDVKM.

The V gene is TRBV28, the J gene TRBJ1-3; no firm D call. CDR3 length: 12 amino acids. Looked up from germline, CDR1 is MDHEN and CDR2 is SYDVKM. V lost 5 bases and J lost 2, with 4 bases in between. The CDR3 here is CASSPPGNTIYF. The CDR3 DNA reads as TGTGCCAGCAGTCCCCCTGGAAACACCATATATTTT.

CDR3 bases: TGTGCCAGCAGCCTACAACTAGCGGAGCGCACAGATACGCAGTATTTT. Protein product: CASSLQLAERTDTQYF. The rearrangement joins TRBV7-8 to TRBJ2-3, with TRBD2 matching over 8 bases. The J segment lost 1 base and the V segment lost 5 bases, leaving 8 bases of the junction unmatched. The germline gives CDR1 SGHVS, CDR2 FQNEAQ. The CDR3 extends over 16 amino acids.

V is TRBV20-1 and J is TRBJ2-3; D gene unclear. The germline CDR1 and CDR2 sequences are DFQATT and SNEGSKA (reference sequence). This CDR3 is built from 11 residues. With 6 bases removed from V and 5 bases from J, the gap between germline ends came to 9 bases. The CDR3 sequence is CSATLLDTQYF. For the CDR3, the DNA is TGCAGTGCGACTCTCTTAGATACGCAGTATTTT.

The genes are TRBV28 and TRBJ2-2, with 8 bases matching TRBD2. V trimming: 6 bases; J trimming: 7 bases; junction bases outside the gene matches: 10. CDR1 is MDHEN, CDR2 SYDVKM, per germline. The CDR3 is made up of 15 amino acids. In nucleotides, the CDR3 is TGTGCCAGCAGCCCCGGGACCCGGGGGGGCGGGGAGCTGTTTTTT. This sequence encodes CASSPGTRGGGELFF.

V usage is TRBV5-3 and J usage is TRBJ2-2; the D is unclear. TRBV5-3 is classed as an ORF, of uncertain function. Trimming pared 0 bases from V and 1 base from J, leaving 7 bases between. The CDR3 is 15 residues long. The CDR3 spells CARSLEGLNTGELFF. The CDR3 coding sequence is TGTGCCAGAAGCTTGGAGGGTTTGAACACCGGGGAGCTGTTTTTT.

This clone showed up just a few times. The rearrangement links TRBV7-3 to TRBJ2-2; 11 positions agree with TRBD1. Germline-derived CDR1 and CDR2 are SGHTA and FQGTGA. This CDR3 contains 15 residues. With V trimmed by 5 bases and J by 5 bases, 4 bases remained unmatched. CDR3 sequence reads: CASSPGQGATGELFF. Written as DNA, the CDR3 is TGTGCCAGCAGCCCCGGACAGGGGGCTACCGGGGAGCTGTTTTTT.

This rearrangement joins TRBV2 to TRBJ2-1; no clear D. CDR3 length: 13 amino acids. Germline V gives CDR1 SNHLY, CDR2 FYNNEI. The ends were cut back, 7 bases at V and 9 bases at J, with 16 bases in the middle. CDR3 bases: TGTGCCAGCAATCCTTGGAGAGCAAGTGAGCAGTTCTTC. Residues: CASNPWRASEQFF.

The chain couples TRBV29-1 to TRBJ2-7, with a possible D match to TRBD1 (6 bases). The CDR3 extends over 12 amino acids. Trimming removed 7 bases from V and 3 bases from J, with 13 bases in between. The V gene's germline CDR1 is SQVTM and CDR2 ANQGSEA. The CDR3 is CSAYRDSYEQYF. CDR3 nucleotides: TGCAGCGCCTACAGGGATAGCTACGAGCAGTACTTC.

The chain joins TRBV30 to TRBJ2-7; 12 nucleotides match TRBD2. The CDR3 covers 14 residues. The V gene end was trimmed by 2 bases and the J gene end by 3 bases; junction bases not matched to a gene: 2. Germline assignment: CDR1 GTSNPN and CDR2 SVGIG (reference sequence). This CDR3 reads CAWSRGLAGYEQYF. The CDR3 nucleotides are TGTGCCTGGAGTAGGGGACTAGCGGGCTACGAGCAGTACTTC. Together with reference TRBV30 and TRBJ2-7, the CDR3 gives the full variable domain: SQTIHQWPATLVQPVGSPLSLECTVEGTSNPNLYWYRQAAGRGLQLLFYSVGIGQISSEVPQNLSASRPQDRQFILSSKKLLLSDSGFYLCAWSRGLAGYEQYFGPGTRLTVT.

The chain carries TRBV23-1 and TRBJ1-3; 8 bases are shared with TRBD1. TRBV23-1 is treated as an ORF (open reading frame) with a function not yet certain. The CDR3 extends over 21 amino acids. J lost 0 bases, V lost 3 bases, and 19 bases had no gene match. CDR3 nucleotides: TGCGCCAGCAGTCACACACGCCGGGACAGGCCTGTACAACTCTCTGGAAACACCATATATTTT. It is translated as CASSHTRRDRPVQLSGNTIYF.

This sequence joins TRBV28 and TRBJ2-7; 7 nucleotides agree with TRBD1. The CDR3 consists of 15 residues. The V and J ends lost 6 bases and 4 bases, in that order; junction bases with no gene match: 12. CDR1 is MDHEN, CDR2 SYDVKM, per germline. CDR3 in amino acids: CASRLDRLALYEQYF. CDR3 sequence (DNA): TGTGCCAGCAGACTGGACAGGCTTGCGCTTTACGAGCAGTACTTC. Filled out from reference TRBV28 and TRBJ2-7, the complete variable domain reads DVKVTQSSRYLVKRTGEKVFLECVQDMDHENMFWYRQDPGLGLRLIYFSYDVKMKEKGDIPEGYSVSREKKERFSLILESASTNQTSMYLCASRLDRLALYEQYFGPGTRLTVT.

V gene TRBV15 combines with J gene TRBJ2-1, with 8 positions matching TRBD1. Germline values: CDR1 LNHNV, CDR2 YYDKDF (reference sequence). The CDR3 is 15 amino acids. With V trimmed by 5 bases and J by 5 bases, 8 bases remained unmatched. The DNA for the CDR3 is TGTGCCACCAGCCGACAGGGGAGGCTCAACAATGAGCAGTTCTTC. Encoded protein: CATSRQGRLNNEQFF.

V and J are TRBV4-1 and TRBJ2-7; 7 bases are a match to TRBD1. Germline V gene sequence: CDR1 MGHRA, CDR2 YSYEKL. Trimming cost V 2 bases and J 0 bases; bases outside gene matches: 7. The CDR3 totals 16 residues. This CDR3 reads CASSQIGTERSYEQYF. Written as DNA, the CDR3 is TGCGCCAGCAGCCAAATTGGGACAGAACGCTCCTACGAGCAGTACTTC.

The CDR3 sequence is CSVEDGRGHEKLFF. The CDR3 DNA sequence: TGCAGCGTTGAAGATGGCAGGGGGCACGAAAAACTGTTTTTT. The genes are TRBV29-1 and TRBJ1-4; 8 nucleotides align to TRBD1. CDR1 is SQVTM, CDR2 ANQGSEA, per germline. V gave up 0 bases and J gave up 8 bases; unmatched junction bases: 5. The length of the CDR3 is 14 residues. Supplemented by reference TRBV29-1 and TRBJ1-4, the full variable domain reads SAVISQKPSRDICQRGTSLTIQCQVDSQVTMMFWYRQQPGQSLTLIATANQGSEATYESGFVIDKFPISRPNLTFSTLTVSNMSPEDSSIYLCSVEDGRGHEKLFFGSGTQLSVL.

This rearrangement joins TRBV6-2 or TRBV6-3 to TRBJ2-5; maybe TRBD2 (6 bases). The CDR3 runs 15 residues. Trimming took off 3 bases at V and 5 bases at J, with 16 bases between the two ends. Per germline, CDR1 MNHEY and CDR2 SVGEGT. The CDR3 DNA is TGTGCCAGCAGTTATCTTCCGGGAGCACACGAGACCCAGTACTTC. Translating gives CASSYLPGAHETQYF.

The gene calls are TRBV5-4 and TRBJ2-1; TRBD1 might be the D (7 bases). V was cut by 3 bases and J by 3 bases, with 16 bases left in between. This CDR3 is built from 16 residues. The germline V gene encodes CDR1 SGHNT and CDR2 YYREEE (reference sequence). CDR3 in DNA: TGTGCCAGCAGCTCGAGGAGGGACAGCTACTACAATGAGCAGTTCTTC. This translates into CASSSRRDSYYNEQFF.

V and J are TRBV5-4 and TRBJ2-2; the D gene could be TRBD1 or TRBD2 (5 bases each). In germline, CDR1 is SGHNT, CDR2 YYREEE (reference sequence). The CDR3 spans 15 residues. V was cut by 0 bases and J by 8 bases, with 14 bases left in between. CDR3 amino acids: CASSLEPGPSGELFF. DNA for the CDR3: TGTGCCAGCAGCTTGGAGCCGGGACCCTCGGGGGAGCTGTTTTTT.

The chain has TRBV7-2 and TRBJ2-5; 7 positions match TRBD1. V was clipped by 8 bases and J by 1 base; unmatched bases: 13. The V gene's germline CDR1 is SGHTA and CDR2 FQGNSA. The CDR3 contains 16 residues. CDR3 amino acids: CASAPTQGVFQETQYF. Written as DNA, the CDR3 is TGTGCCAGCGCCCCCACGCAGGGGGTATTCCAAGAGACCCAGTACTTC.

The rearrangement joins TRBV9 to TRBJ2-4; D may correspond to TRBD1 or TRBD2 (6 bases each). CDR3 length equals 16 residues. CDR1 is SGDLS and CDR2 is YYNGEE in the germline V gene. The V end was cut by 4 bases, the J end by 8 bases, with 22 bases between. Here the CDR3 reads CASSPRSGTEGDIQYF. In DNA form, the CDR3 reads TGTGCCAGCAGCCCAAGGTCCGGGACGGAGGGGGACATTCAGTACTTC.